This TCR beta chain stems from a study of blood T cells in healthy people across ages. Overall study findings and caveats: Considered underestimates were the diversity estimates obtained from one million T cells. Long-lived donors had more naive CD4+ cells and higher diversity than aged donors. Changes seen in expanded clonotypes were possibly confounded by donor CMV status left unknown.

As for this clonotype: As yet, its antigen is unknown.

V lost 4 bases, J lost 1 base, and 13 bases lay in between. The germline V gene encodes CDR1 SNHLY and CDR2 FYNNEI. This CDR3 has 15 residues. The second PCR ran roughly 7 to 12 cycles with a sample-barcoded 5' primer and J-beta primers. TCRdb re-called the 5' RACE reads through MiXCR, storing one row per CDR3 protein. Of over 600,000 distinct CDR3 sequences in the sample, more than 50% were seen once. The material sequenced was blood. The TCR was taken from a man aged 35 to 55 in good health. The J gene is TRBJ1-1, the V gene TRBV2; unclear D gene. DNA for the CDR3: TGTGCCAGCAGTGCCGAGACAAGGGCGAACACTGAAGCTTTCTTT. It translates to CASSAETRANTEAFF.